A selection of T cell receptor beta chains follows, all from one sample in a study of metastatic and nonmetastatic thyroid tumors. From the PCR reads, TCRdb re-called clones with MiXCR. The sample shows about 16,000 clones, 25% to 35% of them seen only once. Material for sequencing was tumor tissue. The receptors derive from a male donor with papillary thyroid cancer or a benign thyroid nodule (not recorded which). Some clones in this sample may be carry-over from other donors' samples. Each CDR3 is given with its conserved first and last residue. A D gene is named only where the DNA matches it firmly. A clone size is listed for some rows: how often the clone was seen (once, few, many), or a class if it is expanded.

cdr3_length | j_call | v_call | clone_size | d_call | cdr3_nt | cdr3_aa
11 | TRBJ2-1 | TRBV20-1 | once | - | TGCAGTGCTAGCAGCGGGCCTCCCAGCTTCTTC | CSASSGPPSFF
16 | TRBJ2-2 | TRBV7-2 | many | - | TGTGCCAGCAGCTTCACCCCCTCCCTAGTATTCGGGGAGCTGTTTTTT | CASSFTPSLVFGELFF
12 | TRBJ2-3 | TRBV5-1 | - | - | TGCGCCAGCAGCCCAGGACAGAACACGCAGTATTTT | CASSPGQNTQYF
16 | TRBJ2-2 | TRBV7-6 | - | - | TGTGCCAGCAATCAAGGCACGGGGGGCAGCACCGGGGAGCTGTTTTTT | CASNQGTGGSTGELFF
16 | TRBJ1-3 | TRBV6-5 | - | TRBD1 | TGTGCCAGCAGTTACATGACAGGGAAGACGGGAAACACCATATATTTT | CASSYMTGKTGNTIYF
14 | TRBJ2-5 | TRBV28 | - | - | TGTGCCTCAAAGGGGGGCCGTGACCAAGAGACCCAGTACTTC | CASKGGRDQETQYF
18 | TRBJ2-2 | TRBV18 | - | TRBD2 | TGTGCCAGCTCACCGCCACTAGCGGGATGGCCGCGAACCGGGGAGCTGTTTTTT | CASSPPLAGWPRTGELFF
14 | TRBJ1-1 | TRBV5-1 | - | - | TGCGCCAGCAGCTTGTCTGCAGCGAACACTGAAGCTTTCTTT | CASSLSAANTEAFF
14 | TRBJ1-2 | TRBV7-2 | - | - | TGTGCCAGCAGCTCCCCGGGCACCACCGGTGGCTACACCTTC | CASSSPGTTGGYTF
12 | TRBJ1-1 | TRBV6-5 | - | - | TGTGCCAGCAGTTACGGGAGTACTGAAGCTTTCTTT | CASSYGSTEAFF
12 | TRBJ2-4 | TRBV2 | many | - | TGTGCCAGCAACTATCCGGGGAACATTCAGTACTTC | CASNYPGNIQYF
13 | TRBJ1-2 | TRBV6-1 | - | - | TGTGCCAGCAGAGTCGGTACACAGTATGGCTATACCTTC | CASRVGTQYGYTF
14 | TRBJ1-1 | TRBV9 | - | - | TGTGCCAGCAGCGCCGAAGGGGTCTTGACTGAAGCTTTCTTT | CASSAEGVLTEAFF
13 | TRBJ2-7 | TRBV6-2/TRBV6-3 | many | TRBD1 | TGTGCCAGCAGTCGGGACAGGGACTACGAGCAGTACTTC | CASSRDRDYEQYF
14 | TRBJ1-2 | TRBV7-2 | medium-sized | - | TGTGCCAGCAGCTTCACTGGTGAAAGCTATGGCTACACCTTC | CASSFTGESYGYTF
15 | TRBJ2-3 | TRBV28 | - | TRBD1 | TGTGCCAGCAGTGGACCGGGACAGGGGAGGGGGACGCAGTATTTT | CASSGPGQGRGTQYF